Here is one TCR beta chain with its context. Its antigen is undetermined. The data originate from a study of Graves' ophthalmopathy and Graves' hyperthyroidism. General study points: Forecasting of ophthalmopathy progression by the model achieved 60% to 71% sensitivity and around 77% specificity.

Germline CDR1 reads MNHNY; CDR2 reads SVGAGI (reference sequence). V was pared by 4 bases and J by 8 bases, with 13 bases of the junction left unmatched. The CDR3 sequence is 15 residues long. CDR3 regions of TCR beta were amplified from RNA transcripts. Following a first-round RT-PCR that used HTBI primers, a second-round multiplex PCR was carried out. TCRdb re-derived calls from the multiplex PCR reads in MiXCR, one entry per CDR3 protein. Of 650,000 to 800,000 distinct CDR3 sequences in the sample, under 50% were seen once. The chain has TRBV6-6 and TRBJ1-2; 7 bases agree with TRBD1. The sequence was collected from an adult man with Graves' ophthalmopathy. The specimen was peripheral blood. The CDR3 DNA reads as TGTGCCAGCAGTTTATCGGCAGGGGGATTAACCGGCTACACCTTC. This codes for CASSLSAGGLTGYTF.